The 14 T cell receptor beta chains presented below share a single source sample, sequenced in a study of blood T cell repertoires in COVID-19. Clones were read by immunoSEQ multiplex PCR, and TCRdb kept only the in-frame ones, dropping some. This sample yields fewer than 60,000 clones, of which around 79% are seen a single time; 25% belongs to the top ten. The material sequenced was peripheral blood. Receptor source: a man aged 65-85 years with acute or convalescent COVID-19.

CDR3 nucleotides: TGTGCCTGGGACAGCAGCTCTGGAAACACCATATATTTT. It codes for CAWDSSSGNTIYF. The chain couples TRBV30 to TRBJ1-3, with D tentatively TRBD1 (5 bases). V gave up 5 bases and J gave up 0 bases, with 8 bases separating them. CDR1 and CDR2 from the germline V gene are GTSNPN and SVGIG (reference sequence). This CDR3 is 13 amino acids long.

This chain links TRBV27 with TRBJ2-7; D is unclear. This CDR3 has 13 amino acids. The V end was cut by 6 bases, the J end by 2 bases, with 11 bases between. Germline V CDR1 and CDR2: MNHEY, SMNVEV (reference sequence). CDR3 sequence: CASSLSGAYEQYF. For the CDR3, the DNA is TGTGCCAGCAGCCTGTCGGGTGCCTACGAGCAGTACTTC.

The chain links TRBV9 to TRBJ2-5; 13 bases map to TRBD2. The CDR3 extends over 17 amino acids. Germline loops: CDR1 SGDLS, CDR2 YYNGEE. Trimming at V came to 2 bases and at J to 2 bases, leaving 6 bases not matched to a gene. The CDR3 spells CASSVGATSGGQETQYF. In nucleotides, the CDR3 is TGTGCCAGCAGCGTTGGGGCGACTAGCGGGGGGCAAGAGACCCAGTACTTC.

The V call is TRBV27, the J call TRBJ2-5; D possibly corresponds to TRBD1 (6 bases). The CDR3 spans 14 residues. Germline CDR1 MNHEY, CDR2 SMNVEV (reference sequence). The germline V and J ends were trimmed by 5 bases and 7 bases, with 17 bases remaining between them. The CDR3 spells CASSPTGQGGTQYF. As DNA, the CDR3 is TGTGCCAGCAGTCCGACTGGACAAGGGGGGACCCAGTACTTC.

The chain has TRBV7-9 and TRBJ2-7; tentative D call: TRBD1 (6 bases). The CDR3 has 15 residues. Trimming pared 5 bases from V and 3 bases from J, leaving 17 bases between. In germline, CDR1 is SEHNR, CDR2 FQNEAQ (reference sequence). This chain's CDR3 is CASSDDLTGDYEQYF. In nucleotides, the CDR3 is TGTGCCAGCAGCGACGACCTGACAGGAGACTACGAGCAGTACTTC.

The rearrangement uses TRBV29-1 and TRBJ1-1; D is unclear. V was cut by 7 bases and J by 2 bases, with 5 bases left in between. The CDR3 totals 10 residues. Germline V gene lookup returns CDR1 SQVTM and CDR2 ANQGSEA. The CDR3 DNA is TGCAGCGGGACTAACACTGAAGCTTTCTTT. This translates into CSGTNTEAFF.

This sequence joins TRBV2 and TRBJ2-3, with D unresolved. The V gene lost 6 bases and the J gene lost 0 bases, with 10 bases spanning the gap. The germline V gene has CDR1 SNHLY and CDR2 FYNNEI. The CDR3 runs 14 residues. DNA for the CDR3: TGTGCCAGCAGCGTACAAACCAGCACAGATACGCAGTATTTT. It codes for CASSVQTSTDTQYF. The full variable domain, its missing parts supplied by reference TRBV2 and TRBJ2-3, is EPEVTQTPSHQVTQMGQEVILRCVPISNHLYFYWYRQILGQKVEFLVSFYNNEISEKSEIFDDQFSVERPDGSNFTLKIRSTKLEDSAMYFCASSVQTSTDTQYFGPGTRLTVL.

The chain's CDR3 is CASSFQHSGNQPQHF. As DNA, the CDR3 is TGTGCCAGCAGCTTTCAGCACAGTGGCAATCAGCCCCAGCATTTT. The genes are TRBV7-2 and TRBJ1-5; D not certain. Germline V gene data show CDR1 as SGHTA and CDR2 as FQGNSA. Trimming cost V 3 bases and J 2 bases, with 11 bases left between them. The length of the CDR3 is 15 residues.

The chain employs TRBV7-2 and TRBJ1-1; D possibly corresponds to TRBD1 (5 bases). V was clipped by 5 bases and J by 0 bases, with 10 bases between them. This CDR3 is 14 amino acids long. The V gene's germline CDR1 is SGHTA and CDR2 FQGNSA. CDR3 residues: CASSQWTLNTEAFF. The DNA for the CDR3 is TGTGCCAGCAGCCAATGGACATTGAACACTGAAGCTTTCTTT. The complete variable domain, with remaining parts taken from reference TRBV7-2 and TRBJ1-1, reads GAGVSQSPSNKVTEKGKDVELRCDPISGHTALYWYRQSLGQGLEFLIYFQGNSAPDKSGLPSDRFSAERTGGSVSTLTIQRTQQEDSAVYLCASSQWTLNTEAFFGQGTRLTVV.

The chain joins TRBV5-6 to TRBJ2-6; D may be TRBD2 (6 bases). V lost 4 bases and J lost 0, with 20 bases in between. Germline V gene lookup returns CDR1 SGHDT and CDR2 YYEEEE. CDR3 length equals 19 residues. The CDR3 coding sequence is TGTGCCAGCAGCCTCCAACTAGCAGTTATCCGCTCTGGGGCCAACGTCCTGACTTTC. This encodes CASSLQLAVIRSGANVLTF.

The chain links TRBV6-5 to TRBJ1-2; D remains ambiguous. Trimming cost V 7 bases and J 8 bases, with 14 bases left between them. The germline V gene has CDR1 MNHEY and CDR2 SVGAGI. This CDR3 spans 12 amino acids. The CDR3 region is CASNSLTRGYTF. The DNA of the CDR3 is TGTGCCAGCAACTCGTTGACACGGGGCTACACCTTC.

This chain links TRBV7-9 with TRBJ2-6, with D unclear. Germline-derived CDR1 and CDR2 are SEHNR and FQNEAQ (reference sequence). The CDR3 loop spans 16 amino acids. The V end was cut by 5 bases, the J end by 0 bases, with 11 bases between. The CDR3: CASSPSAASGANVLTF. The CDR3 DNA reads TGTGCCAGCAGCCCCTCGGCGGCCTCTGGGGCCAACGTCCTGACTTTC.

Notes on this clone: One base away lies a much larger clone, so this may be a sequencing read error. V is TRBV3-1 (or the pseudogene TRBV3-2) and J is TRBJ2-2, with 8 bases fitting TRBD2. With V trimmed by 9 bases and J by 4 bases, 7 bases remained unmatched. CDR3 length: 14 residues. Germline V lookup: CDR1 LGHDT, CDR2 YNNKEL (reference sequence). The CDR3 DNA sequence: TGTGCCAGTCGGGGGGGGCTCCGCACCGGGGAGCTGTTTTTT. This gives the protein CASRGGLRTGELFF.

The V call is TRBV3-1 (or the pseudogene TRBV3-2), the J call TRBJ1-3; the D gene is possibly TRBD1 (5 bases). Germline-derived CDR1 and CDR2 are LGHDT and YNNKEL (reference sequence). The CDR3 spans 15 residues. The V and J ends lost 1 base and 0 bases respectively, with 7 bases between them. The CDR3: CASSQGQFSGNTIYF. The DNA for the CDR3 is TGTGCCAGCAGCCAAGGACAGTTCTCTGGAAACACCATATATTTT.